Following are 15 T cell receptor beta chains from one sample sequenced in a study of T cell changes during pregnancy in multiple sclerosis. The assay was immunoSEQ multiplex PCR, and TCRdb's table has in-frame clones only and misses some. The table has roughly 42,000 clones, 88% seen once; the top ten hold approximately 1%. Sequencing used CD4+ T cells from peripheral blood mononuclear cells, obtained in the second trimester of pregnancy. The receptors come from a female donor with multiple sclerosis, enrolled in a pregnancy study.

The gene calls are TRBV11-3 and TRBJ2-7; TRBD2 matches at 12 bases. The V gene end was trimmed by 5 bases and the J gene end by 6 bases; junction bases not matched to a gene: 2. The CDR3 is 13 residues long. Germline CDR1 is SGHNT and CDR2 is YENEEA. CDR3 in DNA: TGTGCCAGCAGCAAGACTAGCGGGAGCGAGCAGTACTTC. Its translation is CASSKTSGSEQYF.

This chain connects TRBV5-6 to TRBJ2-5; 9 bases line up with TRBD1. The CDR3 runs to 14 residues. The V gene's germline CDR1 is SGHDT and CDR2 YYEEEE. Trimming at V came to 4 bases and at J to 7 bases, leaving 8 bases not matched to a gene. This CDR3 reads CASSLRDRDGTQYF. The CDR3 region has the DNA TGTGCCAGCAGCCTCCGGGACAGGGATGGGACCCAGTACTTC.

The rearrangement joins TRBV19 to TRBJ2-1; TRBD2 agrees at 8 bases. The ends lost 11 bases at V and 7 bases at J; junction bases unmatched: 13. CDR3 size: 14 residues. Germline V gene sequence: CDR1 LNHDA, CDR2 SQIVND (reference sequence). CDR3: CAVSGGARGNEQFF. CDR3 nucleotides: TGTGCCGTCTCGGGAGGGGCCAGGGGAAATGAGCAGTTCTTC. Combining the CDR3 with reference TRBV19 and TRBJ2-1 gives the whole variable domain DGGITQSPKYLFRKEGQNVTLSCEQNLNHDAMYWYRQDPGQGLRLIYYSQIVNDFQKGDIAEGYSVSREKKESFPLTVTSAQKNPTAFYLCAVSGGARGNEQFFGPGTRLTVL.

CDR3 sequence (DNA): TGTGCCAGCAGCTCAAACACGTGGACAGACTCCTACGAGCAGTACTTC. Translating it yields CASSSNTWTDSYEQYF. The chain employs TRBV7-2 and TRBJ2-7; TRBD1 might be the D (6 bases). The V end was cut by 4 bases, the J end by 0 bases, with 16 bases between. Germline CDR1 reads SGHTA; CDR2 reads FQGNSA. The CDR3 length is 16 residues. The full variable domain, rest sourced from reference TRBV7-2 and TRBJ2-7, is GAGVSQSPSNKVTEKGKDVELRCDPISGHTALYWYRQSLGQGLEFLIYFQGNSAPDKSGLPSDRFSAERTGGSVSTLTIQRTQQEDSAVYLCASSSNTWTDSYEQYFGPGTRLTVT.

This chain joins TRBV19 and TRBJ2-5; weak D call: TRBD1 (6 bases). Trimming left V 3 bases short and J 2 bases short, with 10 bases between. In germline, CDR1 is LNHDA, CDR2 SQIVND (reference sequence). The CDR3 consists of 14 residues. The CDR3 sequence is CASSIEGQQETQYF. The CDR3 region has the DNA TGTGCCAGTAGTATCGAAGGACAGCAAGAGACCCAGTACTTC. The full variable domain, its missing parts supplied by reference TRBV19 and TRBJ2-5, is DGGITQSPKYLFRKEGQNVTLSCEQNLNHDAMYWYRQDPGQGLRLIYYSQIVNDFQKGDIAEGYSVSREKKESFPLTVTSAQKNPTAFYLCASSIEGQQETQYFGPGTRLLVL.

This CDR3 reads CAWMTGTGVGYTF. The CDR3 DNA sequence: TGTGCCTGGATGACCGGGACAGGGGTTGGCTACACCTTC. This chain joins TRBV30 and TRBJ1-2, with 10 bases that match TRBD1. Trimming took 4 bases from V and 7 from J; bases not matched to a gene: 6. The CDR3 sequence is 13 residues long. Germline V CDR1 and CDR2: GTSNPN, SVGIG (reference sequence).

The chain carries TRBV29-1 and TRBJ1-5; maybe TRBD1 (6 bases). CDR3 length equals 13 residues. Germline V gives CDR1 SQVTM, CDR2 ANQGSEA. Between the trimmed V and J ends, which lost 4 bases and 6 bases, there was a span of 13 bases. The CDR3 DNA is TGCAGCGTTGCGGGGGGGGCACGTCAGCCCCAGCATTTT. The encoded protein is CSVAGGARQPQHF.

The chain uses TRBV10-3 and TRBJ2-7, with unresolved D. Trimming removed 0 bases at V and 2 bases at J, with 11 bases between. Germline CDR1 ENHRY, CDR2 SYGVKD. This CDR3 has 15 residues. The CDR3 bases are TGTGCCATCAGTGAGTCCCGCACAGTAACCTACGAGCAGTACTTC. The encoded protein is CAISESRTVTYEQYF.

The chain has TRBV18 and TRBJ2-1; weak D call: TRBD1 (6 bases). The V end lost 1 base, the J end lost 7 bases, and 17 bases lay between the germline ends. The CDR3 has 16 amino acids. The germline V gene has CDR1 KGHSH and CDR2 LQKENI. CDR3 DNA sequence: TGTGCCAGCTCACCACGCCTGGGGGCCCAACCAAATGAGCAGTTCTTC. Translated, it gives CASSPRLGAQPNEQFF.

CDR3 coding DNA: TGCGCCAGCAGCCTGACAGGGGGGCGGGAAAAACTGTTTTTT. This encodes CASSLTGGREKLFF. The chain carries TRBV5-1 and TRBJ1-4; 9 nucleotides line up with TRBD1. The length of the CDR3 is 14 residues. The ends lost 4 bases at V and 8 bases at J; junction bases unmatched: 6. Germline V gene sequence: CDR1 SGHRS, CDR2 YFSETQ.

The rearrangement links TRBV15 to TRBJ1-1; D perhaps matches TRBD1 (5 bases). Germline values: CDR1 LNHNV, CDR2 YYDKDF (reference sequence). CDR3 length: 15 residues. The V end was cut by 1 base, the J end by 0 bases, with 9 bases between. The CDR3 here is CATSRGEGLNTEAFF. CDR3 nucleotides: TGTGCCACCAGCAGAGGGGAGGGGCTGAACACTGAAGCTTTCTTT.

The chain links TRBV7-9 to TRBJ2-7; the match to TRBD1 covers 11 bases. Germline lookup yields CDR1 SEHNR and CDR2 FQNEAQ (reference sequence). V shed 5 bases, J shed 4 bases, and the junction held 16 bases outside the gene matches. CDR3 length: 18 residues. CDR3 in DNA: TGTGCCAGCAGCACTACCCGGGGCCCGGGACAGGGGGGTTACGAGCAGTACTTC. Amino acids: CASSTTRGPGQGGYEQYF.

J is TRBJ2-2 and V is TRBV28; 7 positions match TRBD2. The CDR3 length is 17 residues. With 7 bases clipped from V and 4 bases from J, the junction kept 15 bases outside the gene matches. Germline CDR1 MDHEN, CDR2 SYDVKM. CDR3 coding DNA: TGTGCCAGCAAGGGAAGGGCGGGAGTTTTGGGCACCGGGGAGCTGTTTTTT. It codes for CASKGRAGVLGTGELFF.

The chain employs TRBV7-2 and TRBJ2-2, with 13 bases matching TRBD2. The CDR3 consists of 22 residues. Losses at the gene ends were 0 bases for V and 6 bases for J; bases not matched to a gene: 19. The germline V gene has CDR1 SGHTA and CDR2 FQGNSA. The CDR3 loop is CASSLAHFPGRRTSGRPGELFF. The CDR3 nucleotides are TGTGCCAGCAGCTTAGCGCACTTCCCGGGAAGAAGGACTAGCGGGAGACCCGGGGAGCTGTTTTTT.

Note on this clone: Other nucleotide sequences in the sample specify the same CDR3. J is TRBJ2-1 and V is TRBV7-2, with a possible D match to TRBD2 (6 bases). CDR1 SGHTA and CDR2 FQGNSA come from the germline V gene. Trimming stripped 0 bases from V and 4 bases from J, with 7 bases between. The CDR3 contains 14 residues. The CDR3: CASSLAGGYNEQFF. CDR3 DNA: TGTGCCAGCAGCTTAGCGGGAGGATACAATGAGCAGTTCTTC.